This T cell receptor beta chain derives from a study of T cells in Graves' hyperthyroidism and ophthalmopathy. The CDR3 covers 13 residues. CDR1 is PRHDT, CDR2 FYEKMQ, per germline (reference sequence). The TCR beta CDR3 regions underwent amplification using RNA transcripts as the source. The HTBI primer set served for first-round RT-PCR of the TCR CDR3. TCRdb re-called the multiplex PCR reads through MiXCR, storing one row per CDR3 protein. The data show 400,000 or so distinct CDR3 sequences, about 15% seen once. To note about this clonotype: This may stem from a read error, because a much larger clone lies one nucleotide away.

Sequencing was carried out using blood. The rearrangement links TRBV13 to TRBJ2-7, with TRBD2 identical over 7 bases. This clonotype was obtained from a woman aged 25 to 45 with Graves' ophthalmopathy. CDR3 coding DNA: TGTGCCAGCGGCTTTGGCCGGGGGGACGAGCAGTACTTC. Translating gives CASGFGRGDEQYF.